The source of this T cell receptor beta chain is a study of cytomegalovirus exposure and HLA in healthy donors. Study-wide points: Among donors in an Asian-associated ancestry cluster, a later analysis reportedly found fewer N-insertions than the roughly 730-donor mean. Exclusion applied to some V segments, including TRBV6-2 and TRBV6-3, as they were indistinguishable. Cytomegalovirus-associated status was assigned to approximately 160 TCR beta chains.

This PCR relied on a set of 60 Vbeta primers and 13 Jbeta primers. In the original workflow: Approximately 73 million unique TCR beta chains, roughly 11 million shared, were counted in a later analysis. This table comes from immunoSEQ multiplex PCR, and its TCRdb copy is limited to in-frame clones, with some not included. Clonal size and the V and J genes are those of that table, whereas D and trimming came from the DNA. The sample records approximately 160,000 clones, 75% being singletons. A remark on this clone: Its antigen is not known.

Trimming shortened V by 8 bases and J by 6 bases, and 14 bases separated the two germline ends. The CDR3 has 14 residues. Germline CDR1 SNHLY, CDR2 FYNNEI. The gene calls are TRBV2 and TRBJ1-6; possibly TRBD1 for D (5 bases). What was sequenced was PBMCs. This receptor was obtained from a male donor in good health and CMV-seronegative. The CDR3 nucleotides read TGTGCCAGCCTGGGGCAGCTCGCTAATTCACCCCTCCACTTT. Protein: CASLGQLANSPLHF.